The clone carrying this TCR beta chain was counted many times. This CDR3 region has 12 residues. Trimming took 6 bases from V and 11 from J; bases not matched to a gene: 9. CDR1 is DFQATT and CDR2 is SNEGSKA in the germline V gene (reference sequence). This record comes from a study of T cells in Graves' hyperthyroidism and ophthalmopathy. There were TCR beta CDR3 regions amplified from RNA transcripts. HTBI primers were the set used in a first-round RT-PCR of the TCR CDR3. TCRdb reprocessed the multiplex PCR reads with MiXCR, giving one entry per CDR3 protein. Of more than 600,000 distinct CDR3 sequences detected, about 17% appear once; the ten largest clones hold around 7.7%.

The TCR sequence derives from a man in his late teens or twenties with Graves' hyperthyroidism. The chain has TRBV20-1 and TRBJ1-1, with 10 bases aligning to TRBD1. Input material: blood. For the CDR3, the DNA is TGCAGTGCGCCGGGACAGGGGTACGAGGCTTTCTTT. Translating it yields CSAPGQGYEAFF.